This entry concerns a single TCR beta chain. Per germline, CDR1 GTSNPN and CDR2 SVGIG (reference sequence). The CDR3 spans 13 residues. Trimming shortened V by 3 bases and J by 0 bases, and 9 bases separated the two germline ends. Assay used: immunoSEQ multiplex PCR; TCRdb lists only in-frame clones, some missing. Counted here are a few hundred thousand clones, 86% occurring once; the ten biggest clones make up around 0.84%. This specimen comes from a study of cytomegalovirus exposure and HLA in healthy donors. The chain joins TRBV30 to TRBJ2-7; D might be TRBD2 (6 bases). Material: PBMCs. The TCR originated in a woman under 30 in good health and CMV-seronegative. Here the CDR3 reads CAWSGTGSYEQYF. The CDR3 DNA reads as TGTGCCTGGAGCGGGACTGGCTCCTACGAGCAGTACTTC.